This T cell receptor (beta chain) came from a study of blood T cell repertoires in COVID-19. Study at large: There were acute and convalescent COVID-19 samples, and they came from the United States, Italy and Spain. PBMCs, B-cell-depleted T cells, or T cells were the source of the cDNA or gDNA that made up the material.

There are 14 residues in the CDR3. Germline values: CDR1 MNHEY, CDR2 SVGAGI. Trimming pared 6 bases from V and 1 base from J, leaving 12 bases between. Source study methods: Cell counts per sample came from amplifying reference gene primers. The method was immunoSEQ multiplex PCR; TCRdb's version includes in-frame clones alone and lacks a portion of them. Clonal size and the V and J genes are those of that table, whereas D and trimming came from the DNA. The data contain roughly 57,000 clones, approximately 80% of them singletons. The rearrangement joins TRBV6-5 to TRBJ1-2; D not certain. The sample taken for sequencing was peripheral blood. This sequence was found in a man between 70 and 80 years old with active or convalescent COVID-19. CDR3 protein: CASSTQVYNYGYTF. For the CDR3, the DNA is TGTGCCAGCAGCACTCAAGTTTATAACTATGGCTACACCTTC.